This T cell receptor (beta chain) was profiled in a study of shared clonotypes between healthy human individuals. General observations from the study: Approximately 4.6% of naive CD4 clonotypes were common to a handful of donors. Blood was the sole source, and tissue repertoires probably differ.

The authors split each subset's genomic DNA evenly across several immunoSEQ plates. Only in-frame clones appear in the TCRdb table, and some are missing; sequencing was by immunoSEQ multiplex PCR. The data contain about 1.5 million clones, 95% to 99% of them singletons. A word on this clone: The antigen remains unidentified.

V trimming: 5 bases; J trimming: 3 bases; junction bases outside the gene matches: 9. Looked up from germline, CDR1 is MNHEY and CDR2 is SVGAGI. The CDR3 totals 15 residues. The sequence derives from a man between 25 and 39 years old in good health. The sequencing input was naive CD4+ T cells sorted from blood. Subset meaning: CD45RA+ positively selected. The chain employs TRBV6-5 and TRBJ2-7; 8 bases align to TRBD1. CDR3 protein: CASSTTTGVGYEQYF. CDR3 nucleotides: TGTGCCAGCAGTACAACGACAGGGGTCGGCTACGAGCAGTACTTC.